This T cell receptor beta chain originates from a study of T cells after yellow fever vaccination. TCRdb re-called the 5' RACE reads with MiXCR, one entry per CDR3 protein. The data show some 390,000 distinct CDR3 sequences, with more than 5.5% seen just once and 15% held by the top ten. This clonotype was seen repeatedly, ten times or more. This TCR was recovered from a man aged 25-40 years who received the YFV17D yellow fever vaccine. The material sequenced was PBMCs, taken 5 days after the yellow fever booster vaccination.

The CDR3 sequence is CASKERAGQTFSYEQYF. The CDR3 DNA sequence: TGTGCCAGCAAAGAAAGAGCGGGACAGACTTTCTCCTACGAGCAGTACTTC. This chain joins TRBV7-2 and TRBJ2-7; possibly TRBD1 or TRBD2 for D (7 bases each). Germline V CDR1 and CDR2: SGHTA, FQGNSA. The CDR3 totals 17 residues. V shed 7 bases and J shed 0 bases, with 22 bases lying between them.